Listed below are T cell receptor beta chains from one sample, sequenced in a study of T-cell reconstitution after alpha-beta-depleted transplantation in children. TCRdb analysed the PCR reads with MiXCR anew, one entry per CDR3 protein. The sample has tens of thousands of distinct CDR3 sequences; over 15% are singletons. Sample: PBMCs, mostly from graft donor cells, taken 60 days after TCRalphabeta/CD19-depleted stem cell transplant. The receptor source for this set is a male patient between 2 and 15 years old who had a stem cell transplant for acute lymphoblastic leukemia, so the T cells may come from the graft donor. The CDR3 runs from the conserved cysteine through the conserved F or W. The order of the fields is J gene, clone size, V gene, D gene, CDR3 protein, CDR3 DNA. A D gene is named only where the DNA matches it firmly. The size of a clone is reported for some rows only, either as once, few or many, or as a class for expanded clones.

j_call: TRBJ2-7; clone_size: few; v_call: TRBV20-1; d_call: TRBD1; cdr3_aa: CSASLGQGYEQYF; cdr3_nt: TGCAGTGCTAGCCTAGGACAGGGGTACGAGCAGTACTTC
j_call: TRBJ1-1; clone_size: many; v_call: TRBV6-2/TRBV6-3; d_call: -; cdr3_aa: CASSYTRQVMEAFF; cdr3_nt: TGTGCCAGCAGTTACACCCGACAGGTAATGGAAGCTTTCTTT
j_call: TRBJ2-3; clone_size: -; v_call: TRBV10-3; d_call: -; cdr3_aa: CAISTTDTQYF; cdr3_nt: TGTGCCATCAGCACCACCGATACGCAGTATTTT
j_call: TRBJ1-5; clone_size: few; v_call: TRBV15; d_call: -; cdr3_aa: CATSISNQPQHF; cdr3_nt: TGTGCCACCAGCATCAGCAATCAGCCCCAGCATTTT
j_call: TRBJ2-3; clone_size: few; v_call: TRBV5-5; d_call: -; cdr3_aa: CASSLTGTTDTQYF; cdr3_nt: TGTGCCAGCAGCTTGACCGGGACCACAGATACGCAGTATTTT
j_call: TRBJ2-7; clone_size: -; v_call: TRBV5-6; d_call: -; cdr3_aa: CASSPPTVAYEQYF; cdr3_nt: TGTGCCAGCAGCCCCCCGACAGTAGCCTACGAGCAGTACTTC
j_call: TRBJ2-5; clone_size: -; v_call: TRBV5-1; d_call: -; cdr3_aa: CASSTATASQETQYF; cdr3_nt: TGCGCCAGCAGCACCGCGACAGCTTCACAAGAGACCCAGTACTTC
j_call: TRBJ1-1; clone_size: many; v_call: TRBV6-2/TRBV6-3; d_call: -; cdr3_aa: CASRILRTGNTEAFF; cdr3_nt: TGTGCCAGCAGGATACTCCGGACGGGGAACACTGAAGCTTTCTTT
j_call: TRBJ2-1; clone_size: -; v_call: TRBV20-1; d_call: -; cdr3_aa: CSASKSFVSYNEQFF; cdr3_nt: TGCAGTGCTAGTAAGAGCTTCGTCTCCTACAATGAGCAGTTCTTC
j_call: TRBJ1-3; clone_size: -; v_call: TRBV28; d_call: -; cdr3_aa: CASSPTSISGNTIYF; cdr3_nt: TGTGCCAGCAGCCCGACGTCTATCTCTGGAAACACCATATATTTT
j_call: TRBJ1-6; clone_size: -; v_call: TRBV27; d_call: -; cdr3_aa: CASSFFGGDSPLHF; cdr3_nt: TGTGCCAGCAGTTTTTTCGGGGGAGATTCACCCCTCCACTTT
j_call: TRBJ2-7; clone_size: few; v_call: TRBV14; d_call: -; cdr3_aa: CASSLGNSYEQYF; cdr3_nt: TGTGCCAGCAGTCTCGGAAACTCCTACGAGCAGTACTTC
j_call: TRBJ2-1; clone_size: -; v_call: TRBV9; d_call: TRBD2; cdr3_aa: CASSVRGGPYNEQFF; cdr3_nt: TGTGCCAGCAGCGTTCGCGGGGGGCCATACAATGAGCAGTTCTTC
j_call: TRBJ1-5; clone_size: -; v_call: TRBV20-1; d_call: -; cdr3_aa: CSARDIRGQPQHF; cdr3_nt: TGCAGTGCTAGAGATATAAGGGGTCAGCCCCAGCATTTT
j_call: TRBJ2-5; clone_size: many; v_call: TRBV2; d_call: TRBD2; cdr3_aa: CASSEEYIAGGPETQYF; cdr3_nt: TGTGCCAGCAGTGAAGAATATATAGCGGGGGGACCCGAGACCCAGTACTTC
j_call: TRBJ2-1; clone_size: many; v_call: TRBV28; d_call: -; cdr3_aa: CASSGWEEGGYEQFF; cdr3_nt: TGTGCCAGCAGTGGATGGGAGGAGGGGGGATATGAGCAGTTCTTC
j_call: TRBJ1-1; clone_size: -; v_call: TRBV7-8; d_call: -; cdr3_aa: CASSLGPGQAFF; cdr3_nt: TGTGCCAGCAGCTTAGGGCCCGGACAAGCTTTCTTT
j_call: TRBJ2-7; clone_size: many; v_call: TRBV20-1; d_call: -; cdr3_aa: CSASSLVAAYEQYF; cdr3_nt: TGCAGTGCTAGCTCCCTAGTCGCCGCCTACGAGCAGTACTTC
j_call: TRBJ2-3; clone_size: few; v_call: TRBV12-3/TRBV12-4; d_call: TRBD2; cdr3_aa: CASSLTNLAGGLDTQYF; cdr3_nt: TGTGCCAGCAGCCTTACAAACCTAGCGGGGGGGCTCGATACGCAGTATTTT
j_call: TRBJ2-7; clone_size: few; v_call: TRBV21-1; d_call: -; cdr3_aa: CASSVRRRGWYEQYF; cdr3_nt: TGTGCCAGCAGCGTCAGGCGGAGGGGTTGGTACGAGCAGTACTTC
j_call: TRBJ1-1; clone_size: few; v_call: TRBV29-1; d_call: -; cdr3_aa: CSVEDPGGTEAFF; cdr3_nt: TGCAGCGTTGAAGACCCCGGGGGAACTGAAGCTTTCTTT
j_call: TRBJ1-1; clone_size: few; v_call: TRBV10-2; d_call: -; cdr3_aa: CASSEYGETEAFF; cdr3_nt: TGCGCCAGCAGTGAGTATGGTGAGACTGAAGCTTTCTTT
j_call: TRBJ2-2; clone_size: many; v_call: TRBV20-1; d_call: TRBD2; cdr3_aa: CSARPGTSAGGELFF; cdr3_nt: TGCAGTGCCCGACCGGGGACTAGCGCGGGCGGGGAGCTGTTTTTT